This T cell receptor (beta chain) was captured in a study of beta chain features in type 1 diabetes. Points from the study as a whole: TCRB CDR3s from Type 1 diabetes patients were moderately but significantly shorter in all four CD4+ subsets.

Of the isolated RNA, all was reverse transcribed, and so the sequenced material was expressed TCRB transcripts. Data came from immunoSEQ multiplex PCR; TCRdb stores just in-frame clones and leaves some out. The data show 450,000 to 550,000 clones, approximately 31% seen once. Germline CDR1 and CDR2: SQVTM and ANQGSEA. Between the trimmed V and J ends, which lost 7 bases and 3 bases, there was a span of 13 bases. This CDR3 has 12 amino acids. In regard to this clone: The target antigen is unknown.

Stem cell-like memory, regulatory, central memory and naive CD4+ cells were sorted via CD45RO/CCR7/CD25/CD127/CD95/CD27. The receptor was derived from a young man in good health. The sequenced sample consisted of naive CD4+ T cells from blood. This sequence joins TRBV29-1 and TRBJ2-7, with D maybe TRBD2 (5 bases). The CDR3, as DNA: TGCAGCGGTTACACTAGTGTCTACGAGCAGTACTTC. Its translation is CSGYTSVYEQYF.